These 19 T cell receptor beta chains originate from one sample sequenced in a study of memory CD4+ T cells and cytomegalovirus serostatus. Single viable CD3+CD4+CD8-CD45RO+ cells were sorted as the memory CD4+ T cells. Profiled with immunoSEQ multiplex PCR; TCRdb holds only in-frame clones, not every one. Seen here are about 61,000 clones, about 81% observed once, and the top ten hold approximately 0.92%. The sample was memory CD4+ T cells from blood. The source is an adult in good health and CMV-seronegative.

The CDR3 coding sequence is TGTGCCAGCGGGGAGGGCAGGGCCCCCTACGAGCAGTACTTC. It codes for CASGEGRAPYEQYF. J is TRBJ2-7 and V is TRBV7-9; 7 bases agree with TRBD2. The ends lost 8 bases at V and 2 bases at J; junction bases unmatched: 9. The CDR3 loop spans 14 amino acids. In germline, CDR1 is SEHNR, CDR2 FQNEAQ (reference sequence).

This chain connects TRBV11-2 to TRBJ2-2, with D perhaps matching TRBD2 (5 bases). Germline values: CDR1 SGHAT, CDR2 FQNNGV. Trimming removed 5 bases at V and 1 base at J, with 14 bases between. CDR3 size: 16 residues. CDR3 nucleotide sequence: TGTGCCAGCAGCCAATCAAGGGCGGGGAACACCGGGGAGCTGTTTTTT. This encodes CASSQSRAGNTGELFF.

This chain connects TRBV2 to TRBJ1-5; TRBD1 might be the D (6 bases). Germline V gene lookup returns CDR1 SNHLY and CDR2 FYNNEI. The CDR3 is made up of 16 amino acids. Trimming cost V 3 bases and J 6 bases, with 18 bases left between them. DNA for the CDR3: TGTGCCAGCAGTGAGAGGGGGGCAGCGGTCGGTCAGCCCCAGCATTTT. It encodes CASSERGAAVGQPQHF.

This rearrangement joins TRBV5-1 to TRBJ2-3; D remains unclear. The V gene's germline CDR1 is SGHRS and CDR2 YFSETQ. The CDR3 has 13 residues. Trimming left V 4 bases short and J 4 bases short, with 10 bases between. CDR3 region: CASSLTRADTQYF. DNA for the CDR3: TGCGCCAGCAGCCTGACCCGTGCAGATACGCAGTATTTT.

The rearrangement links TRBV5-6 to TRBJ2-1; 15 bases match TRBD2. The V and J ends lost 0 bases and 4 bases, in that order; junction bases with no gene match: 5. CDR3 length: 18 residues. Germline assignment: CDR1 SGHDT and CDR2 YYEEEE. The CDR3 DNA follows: TGTGCCAGCAGCTTGGCGGGGACTAGCGGGGGGCCTTACAATGAGCAGTTCTTC. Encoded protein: CASSLAGTSGGPYNEQFF.

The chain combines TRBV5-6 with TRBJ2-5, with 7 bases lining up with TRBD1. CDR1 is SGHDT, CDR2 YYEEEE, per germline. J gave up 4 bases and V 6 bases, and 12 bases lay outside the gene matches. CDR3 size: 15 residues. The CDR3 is CASKPPDRDGETQYF. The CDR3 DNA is TGTGCCAGCAAACCGCCCGACAGGGATGGAGAGACCCAGTACTTC.

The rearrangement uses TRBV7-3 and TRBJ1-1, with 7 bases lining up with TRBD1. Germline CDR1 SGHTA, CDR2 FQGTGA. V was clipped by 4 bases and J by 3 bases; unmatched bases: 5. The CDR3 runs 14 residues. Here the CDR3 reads CASSWDSTDTEAFF. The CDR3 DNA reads TGTGCCAGCAGCTGGGACAGCACGGACACTGAAGCTTTCTTT.

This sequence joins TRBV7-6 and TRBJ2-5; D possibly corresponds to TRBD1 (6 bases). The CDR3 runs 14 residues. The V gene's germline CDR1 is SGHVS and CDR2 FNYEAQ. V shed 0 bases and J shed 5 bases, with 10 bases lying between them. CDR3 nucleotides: TGTGCCAGCAGCTTAGCCGCAGGGGCCGAGACCCAGTACTTC. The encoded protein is CASSLAAGAETQYF.

The CDR3: CASSPTTSGFSHTQYF. Written as DNA, the CDR3 is TGTGCCAGCTCACCAACGACTAGCGGGTTTTCACATACGCAGTATTTT. The chain has TRBV18 and TRBJ2-3, with 10 bases lining up with TRBD2. The germline gives CDR1 KGHSH, CDR2 LQKENI. The CDR3 length is 16 residues. V was pared by 2 bases and J by 7 bases, with 9 bases of the junction left unmatched.

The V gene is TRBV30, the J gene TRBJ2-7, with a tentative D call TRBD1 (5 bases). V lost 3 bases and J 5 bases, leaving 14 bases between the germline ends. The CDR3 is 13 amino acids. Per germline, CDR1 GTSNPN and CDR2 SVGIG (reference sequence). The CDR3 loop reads CAWRLLRGHEQYF. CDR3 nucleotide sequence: TGTGCCTGGAGACTTTTAAGGGGTCACGAGCAGTACTTC.

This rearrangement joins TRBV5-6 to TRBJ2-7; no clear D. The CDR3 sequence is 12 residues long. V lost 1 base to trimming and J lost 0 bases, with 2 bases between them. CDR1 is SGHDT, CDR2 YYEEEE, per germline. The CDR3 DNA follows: TGTGCCAGCAGCTTGAGCTCCTACGAGCAGTACTTC. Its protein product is CASSLSSYEQYF. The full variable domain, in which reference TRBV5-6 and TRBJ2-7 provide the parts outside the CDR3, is DAGVTQSPTHLIKTRGQQVTLRCSPKSGHDTVSWYQQALGQGPQFIFQYYEEEERQRGNFPDRFSGHQFPNYSSELNVNALLLGDSALYLCASSLSSYEQYFGPGTRLTVT.

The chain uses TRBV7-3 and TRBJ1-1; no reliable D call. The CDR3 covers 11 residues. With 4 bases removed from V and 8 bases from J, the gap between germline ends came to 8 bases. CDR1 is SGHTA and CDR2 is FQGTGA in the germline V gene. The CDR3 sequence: CASSSVREAFF. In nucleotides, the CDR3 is TGTGCCAGCAGCTCCGTCAGGGAAGCTTTCTTT.

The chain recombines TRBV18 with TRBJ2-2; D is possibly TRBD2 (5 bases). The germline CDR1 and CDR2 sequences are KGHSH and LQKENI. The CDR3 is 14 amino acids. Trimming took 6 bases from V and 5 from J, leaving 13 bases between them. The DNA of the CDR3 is TGTGCCAGCTCCCCCGAGCGGATTACCGGGGAGCTGTTTTTT. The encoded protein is CASSPERITGELFF.

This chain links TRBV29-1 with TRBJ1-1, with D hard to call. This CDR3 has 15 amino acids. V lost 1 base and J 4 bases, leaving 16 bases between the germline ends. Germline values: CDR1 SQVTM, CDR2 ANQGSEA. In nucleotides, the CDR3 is TGCAGCGTTGAAGGGGGTACGCGATGGAGCACTGAAGCTTTCTTT. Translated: CSVEGGTRWSTEAFF. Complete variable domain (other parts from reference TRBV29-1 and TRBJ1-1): SAVISQKPSRDICQRGTSLTIQCQVDSQVTMMFWYRQQPGQSLTLIATANQGSEATYESGFVIDKFPISRPNLTFSTLTVSNMSPEDSSIYLCSVEGGTRWSTEAFFGQGTRLTVV.

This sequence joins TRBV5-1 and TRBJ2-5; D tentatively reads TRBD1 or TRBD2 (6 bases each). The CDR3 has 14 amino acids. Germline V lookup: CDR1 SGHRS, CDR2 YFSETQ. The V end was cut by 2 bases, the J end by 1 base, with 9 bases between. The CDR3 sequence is CASSLGGFQETQYF. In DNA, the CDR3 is TGCGCCAGCAGCTTAGGGGGGTTCCAAGAGACCCAGTACTTC.

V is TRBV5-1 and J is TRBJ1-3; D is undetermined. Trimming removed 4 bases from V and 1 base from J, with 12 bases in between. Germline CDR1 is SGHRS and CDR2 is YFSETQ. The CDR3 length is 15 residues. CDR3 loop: CASSPSSGSGNTIYF. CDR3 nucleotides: TGCGCCAGCAGCCCCAGCTCGGGATCTGGAAACACCATATATTTT.

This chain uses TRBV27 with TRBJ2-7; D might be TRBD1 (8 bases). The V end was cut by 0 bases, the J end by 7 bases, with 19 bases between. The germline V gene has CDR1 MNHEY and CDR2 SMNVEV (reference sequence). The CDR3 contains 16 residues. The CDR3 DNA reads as TGTGCCAGCAGTTTATCCCCAGGGGGCTACGGGAGGGAGCAGTACTTC. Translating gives CASSLSPGGYGREQYF.

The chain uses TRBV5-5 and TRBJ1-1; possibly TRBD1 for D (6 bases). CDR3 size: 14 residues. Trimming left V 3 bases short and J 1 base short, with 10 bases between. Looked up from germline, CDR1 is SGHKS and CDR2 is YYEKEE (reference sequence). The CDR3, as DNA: TGTGCCAGCAGCTGGGGGGGCGGGAACACTGAAGCTTTCTTT. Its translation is CASSWGGGNTEAFF.

CDR3 protein: CASGLKGERTYEQYF. DNA for the CDR3: TGTGCCAGCGGCCTCAAGGGGGAGCGGACATACGAGCAGTACTTC. V usage is TRBV7-9 and J usage is TRBJ2-7; D possibly corresponds to TRBD1 (6 bases). The V end was cut by 8 bases, the J end by 4 bases, with 21 bases between. CDR3 size: 15 residues. Germline V gene data show CDR1 as SEHNR and CDR2 as FQNEAQ (reference sequence).